A single sample gave rise to the 4 T cell receptor beta chains below, sequenced in a study of Ad26.COV2.S vaccination and SARS-CoV-2 variants. This table comes from immunoSEQ multiplex PCR, and its TCRdb copy is limited to in-frame clones, with some not included. The repertoire has approximately 300,000 clones, approximately 80% of them found once; the top ten carry approximately 2%. Treatment specified: around 19 received Ad26.COV2.S at low or high dose, single or two shots; about 5 received placebo; per-sample allocation not given. Collection of samples fell on day 63 after the first vaccine or placebo injection. The starting material was peripheral blood, obtained in a trial of Ad26.COV2.S vaccine versus placebo. The origin of the receptors is a person aged 18 to 59 who received the Ad26.COV2.S COVID-19 vaccine or a placebo.

CDR3 nucleotides: TGTGCCAGCAGCCTGGGGCAGGGAGTCTACAATGAGCAGTTCTTC. This codes for CASSLGQGVYNEQFF. The chain has TRBV7-9 and TRBJ2-1; D possibly uses TRBD1 or TRBD2 (5 bases each). The CDR3 has 15 amino acids. Per germline, CDR1 SEHNR and CDR2 FQNEAQ (reference sequence). V gave up 5 bases and J gave up 3 bases, with 14 bases separating them. The full variable domain, rest sourced from reference TRBV7-9 and TRBJ2-1, is DTGVSQNPRHKITKRGQNVTFRCDPISEHNRLYWYRQTLGQGPEFLTYFQNEAQLEKSRLLSDRFSAERPKGSFSTLEIQRTEQGDSAMYLCASSLGQGVYNEQFFGPGTRLTVL.

The CDR3 DNA reads as TGTGCCAGCAGTGGATGGACGGCAACTAATGAAAAACTGTTTTTT. Translating gives CASSGWTATNEKLFF. The chain employs TRBV2 and TRBJ1-4; D gene ambiguous. V was clipped by 4 bases and J by 0 bases, with 9 bases between them. The germline CDR1 and CDR2 sequences are SNHLY and FYNNEI. The CDR3 has 15 residues.

The chain couples TRBV10-3 to TRBJ1-3, with D unresolved. Germline V gene sequence: CDR1 ENHRY, CDR2 SYGVKD. The CDR3 length is 15 residues. The V and J ends lost 10 bases and 4 bases respectively, with 20 bases between them. CDR3 in amino acids: CATSRASEAGNTIYF. CDR3 nucleotides: TGTGCCACCTCCCGGGCCTCCGAAGCGGGAAACACCATATATTTT.

J is TRBJ1-1 and V is TRBV5-1; TRBD1 is a possible D gene (5 bases). This CDR3 contains 12 residues. The V end was cut by 7 bases, the J end by 1 base, with 8 bases between. Germline V lookup: CDR1 SGHRS, CDR2 YFSETQ. The CDR3 loop is CASGTGNTEAFF. The CDR3 DNA reads as TGCGCCAGCGGAACAGGGAACACTGAAGCTTTCTTT. Supplemented by reference TRBV5-1 and TRBJ1-1, the full variable domain reads KAGVTQTPRYLIKTRGQQVTLSCSPISGHRSVSWYQQTPGQGLQFLFEYFSETQRNKGNFPGRFSGRQFSNSRSEMNVSTLELGDSALYLCASGTGNTEAFFGQGTRLTVV.